The 16 T cell receptor beta chains listed next were all sequenced from one sample in a study of blood T cell repertoires in COVID-19. Data came from immunoSEQ multiplex PCR; TCRdb stores just in-frame clones and leaves some out. The repertoire consists of about 210,000 clones, with about 80% occurring once and the leading ten covering about 2.7%. The sequencing sample was made of peripheral blood. These receptors originate from a woman between 35 and 50 years old with active or convalescent COVID-19.

V is TRBV4-3 and J is TRBJ2-5, with D tentatively TRBD2 (5 bases). Trimming removed 1 base from V and 5 bases from J, with 8 bases in between. The CDR3 spans 13 residues. The germline V gene encodes CDR1 LGHNA and CDR2 YSLEER. The CDR3 DNA sequence: TGCGCCAGCAGCCAAGGACCGGGGGAGACCCAGTACTTC. Amino acid sequence: CASSQGPGETQYF.

The chain links TRBV7-3 to TRBJ2-2; D remains unclear. This CDR3 has 13 residues. V was cut by 5 bases and J by 8 bases, with 12 bases left in between. Germline-derived CDR1 and CDR2 are SGHTA and FQGTGA. CDR3 sequence: CASSPPVRGELFF. The CDR3 bases are TGTGCCAGCAGCCCGCCTGTCAGAGGGGAGCTGTTTTTT. Based on the CDR3 plus reference TRBV7-3 and TRBJ2-2, the full variable domain is GAGVSQTPSNKVTEKGKYVELRCDPISGHTALYWYRQSLGQGPEFLIYFQGTGAADDSGLPNDRFFAVRPEGSVSTLKIQRTERGDSAVYLCASSPPVRGELFFGEGSRLTVL.

The V gene is TRBV2, the J gene TRBJ2-3; D is uncertain. The germline CDR1 and CDR2 sequences are SNHLY and FYNNEI. The CDR3 sequence is 13 residues long. The ends were cut back, 3 bases at V and 5 bases at J, with 9 bases in the middle. The CDR3 DNA sequence: TGTGCCAGCAGTGAGGAGTTCCGAGATACGCAGTATTTT. Translated: CASSEEFRDTQYF. The entire variable domain, with the rest obtained from reference TRBV2 and TRBJ2-3, is as follows: EPEVTQTPSHQVTQMGQEVILRCVPISNHLYFYWYRQILGQKVEFLVSFYNNEISEKSEIFDDQFSVERPDGSNFTLKIRSTKLEDSAMYFCASSEEFRDTQYFGPGTRLTVL.

CDR3 sequence (DNA): TGTGCCAGCAGTCCGGTCGCTGGGGCCAACGTCCTGACTTTC. This sequence encodes CASSPVAGANVLTF. The J gene is TRBJ2-6, the V gene TRBV27; no clear D gene. CDR1 is MNHEY, CDR2 SMNVEV, per germline (reference sequence). V shed 5 bases and J shed 2 bases, with 7 bases lying between them. The CDR3 extends over 14 amino acids. Variable domain in full (rest from reference TRBV27 and TRBJ2-6): EAQVTQNPRYLITVTGKKLTVTCSQNMNHEYMSWYRQDPGLGLRQIYYSMNVEVTDKGDVPEGYKVSRKEKRNFPLILESPSPNQTSLYFCASSPVAGANVLTFGAGSRLTVL.

This clone appeared a few times. Other nucleotide sequences in the sample specify the same CDR3. The CDR3 reads CASSGGQGTGELFF. CDR3 nucleotides: TGTGCCAGCAGTGGGGGACAGGGCACCGGGGAGCTGTTTTTT. The chain links TRBV25-1 to TRBJ2-2; 9 bases are shared with TRBD1. The trim removed 4 bases at V and 4 bases at J, leaving 1 base unmatched. Germline V gives CDR1 MGHDK, CDR2 SYGVNS. The CDR3 is 14 amino acids.

This clone was seen just once. V usage is TRBV13 and J usage is TRBJ1-5; the D gene is possibly TRBD1 (6 bases). CDR1 is PRHDT, CDR2 FYEKMQ, per germline (reference sequence). There are 15 residues in the CDR3. Trimming took off 5 bases at V and 0 bases at J, with 11 bases between the two ends. This CDR3 reads CASSPQGGSNQPQHF. As DNA, the CDR3 is TGTGCCAGCAGCCCACAGGGCGGTAGCAATCAGCCCCAGCATTTT.

The chain combines TRBV28 with TRBJ2-3; 11 bases line up with TRBD2. CDR1 MDHEN and CDR2 SYDVKM come from the germline V gene. V dropped 4 bases and J dropped 2; count of bases not matched to a gene: 2. This CDR3 is 15 amino acids long. CDR3 in amino acids: CASSSSGGFTDTQYF. The CDR3 nucleotides are TGTGCCAGCAGTTCTAGCGGGGGGTTCACAGATACGCAGTATTTT.

The chain combines TRBV18 with TRBJ2-7; 14 nucleotides line up with TRBD2. In germline, CDR1 is KGHSH, CDR2 LQKENI. The CDR3 spans 14 residues. Trimming at V came to 7 bases and at J to 6 bases, leaving 5 bases not matched to a gene. This CDR3 is CASCSGTSGGEQYF. DNA of the CDR3: TGTGCCAGCTGTTCCGGGACTAGCGGGGGCGAGCAGTACTTC.

J is TRBJ2-7 and V is TRBV6-5, with TRBD2 as a possible D gene (9 bases). The germline CDR1 and CDR2 sequences are MNHEY and SVGAGI. Deletions cut 5 bases from V and 4 bases from J, with 18 bases between. CDR3 length equals 15 residues. The CDR3, as DNA: TGTGCCAGCAGTCTCGGACAGGGACTAGCTTACGAGCAGTACTTC. Encoded protein: CASSLGQGLAYEQYF.

This clone was recorded a few times. This rearrangement joins TRBV24-1 to TRBJ1-5; 8 bases are a match to TRBD1. The germline V gene has CDR1 KGHDR and CDR2 SFDVKD. V gave up 9 bases and J gave up 0 bases; unmatched junction bases: 3. The length of the CDR3 is 14 residues. The CDR3 loop is CATQDRVSNQPQHF. The CDR3 DNA reads TGTGCCACCCAGGACAGGGTTAGCAATCAGCCCCAGCATTTT.

J is TRBJ1-1 and V is TRBV7-6; a weak D match, TRBD1 (5 bases). Trimming took 5 bases from V and 0 from J, leaving 10 bases between them. Germline V gene lookup returns CDR1 SGHVS and CDR2 FNYEAQ. The length of the CDR3 is 14 residues. For the CDR3, the DNA is TGTGCCAGCAGCCCGACAGCGCTGAACACTGAAGCTTTCTTT. As protein: CASSPTALNTEAFF.

This chain uses TRBV10-3 with TRBJ1-3, with 7 bases matching TRBD1. This CDR3 is built from 14 residues. J was trimmed by 0 bases and V by 10 bases; bases with no gene match: 6. Germline CDR1 and CDR2: ENHRY and SYGVKD. The CDR3: CATRDRDSGNTIYF. The DNA for the CDR3 is TGTGCCACGCGAGACAGGGACTCTGGAAACACCATATATTTT.

This chain connects TRBV5-6 to TRBJ1-2; D is possibly TRBD1 (5 bases). The CDR3 has 13 residues. The germline V gene has CDR1 SGHDT and CDR2 YYEEEE. Trimming shortened V by 5 bases and J by 0 bases, and 8 bases separated the two germline ends. CDR3 nucleotide sequence: TGTGCCAGCAGGGTACAGGCTAACTATGGCTACACCTTC. Protein product: CASRVQANYGYTF.

This clone has only a few counts. CDR3 loop: CASSLAQRQTQYF. The CDR3 DNA is TGTGCCAGCAGCCTAGCCCAGAGGCAGACCCAGTACTTC. This chain links TRBV3-1 (or the pseudogene TRBV3-2) with TRBJ2-5; no clear D gene. CDR3 size: 13 residues. Germline values: CDR1 LGHDT, CDR2 YNNKEL (reference sequence). V was clipped by 4 bases and J by 6 bases, with 12 bases between them.

This clone showed up just once. This chain uses TRBV5-3 with TRBJ2-4; 9 nucleotides line up with TRBD1. TRBV5-3 is treated as an ORF (open reading frame) with a function not yet certain. V shed 4 bases, J shed 8 bases, and the junction held 10 bases outside the gene matches. This CDR3 contains 15 residues. CDR3 coding DNA: TGTGCCAGAAGCCACCGGACAGGGGATTATGACATTCAGTACTTC. Amino acid sequence: CARSHRTGDYDIQYF.

The V and J genes are TRBV11-1 and TRBJ1-1; no clear D gene. The V gene's germline CDR1 is SGHAT and CDR2 FQDESV (reference sequence). The CDR3 runs 15 residues. V shed 1 base and J shed 4 bases, with 13 bases lying between them. The CDR3 DNA is TGTGCCAGCAGCTTAGAACCCCAGCGGGGCACTGAAGCTTTCTTT. This sequence encodes CASSLEPQRGTEAFF.